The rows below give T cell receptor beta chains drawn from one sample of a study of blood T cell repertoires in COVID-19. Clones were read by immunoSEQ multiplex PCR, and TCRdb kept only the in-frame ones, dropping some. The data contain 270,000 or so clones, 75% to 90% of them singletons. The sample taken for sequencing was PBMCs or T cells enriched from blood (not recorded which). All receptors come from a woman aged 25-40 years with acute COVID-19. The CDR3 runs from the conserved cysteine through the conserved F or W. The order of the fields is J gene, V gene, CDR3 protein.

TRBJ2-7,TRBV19,CASSIGAISSYEQYF
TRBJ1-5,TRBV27,CASSLQGSSNQPQHF
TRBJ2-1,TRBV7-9,CASSLGAQGRGLYNEQFF
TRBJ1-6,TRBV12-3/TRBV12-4,CASSPQGNSPLHF
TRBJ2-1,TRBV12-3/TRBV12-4,CASTGLPGEQFF
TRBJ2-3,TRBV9,CASSPLAGGPEDTQYF
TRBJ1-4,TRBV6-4,CASSDADRVATNEKLFF
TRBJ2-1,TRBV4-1,CASSRVFQGSIYNEQFF
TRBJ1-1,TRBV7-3,CASSFSGQPDEAFF
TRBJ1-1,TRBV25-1,CASTRGQPNTEAFF
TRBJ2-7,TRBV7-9,CASSIPGHSSYEQYF
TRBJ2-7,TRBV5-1,CASSPKGQGVNEQYF
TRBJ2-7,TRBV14,CASSQEYLAYTYEQYF
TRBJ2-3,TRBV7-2,CASSLLRAVSGRGTDTQYF
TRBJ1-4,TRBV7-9,CASTGQSNEKLFF
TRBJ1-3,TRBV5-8,CASSLGDHSGNTIYF
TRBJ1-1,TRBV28,CASSSGQGNTEAFF
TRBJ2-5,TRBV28,CASTHRSGLETQYF
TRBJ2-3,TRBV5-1,CASSSAWGPSGTSTDTQYF
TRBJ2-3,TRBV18,CASSPPGLVNTDTQYF
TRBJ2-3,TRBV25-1,CASSERIKGVDADTQYF
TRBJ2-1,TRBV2,CASNPGQDYNEQFF
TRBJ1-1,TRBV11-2,CASSYSGGSEAFF
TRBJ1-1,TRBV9,CASSPGGARTEAFF
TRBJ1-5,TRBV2,CASSDGPDRVEYSNQPQHF
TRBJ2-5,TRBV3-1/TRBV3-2,CASSQDRSAQETQYF
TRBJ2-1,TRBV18,CASSQGLAVDNEQFF
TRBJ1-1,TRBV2,CASSVPGQGASSSTEAFF
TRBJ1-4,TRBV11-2,CASSLGLGGAEKLFF
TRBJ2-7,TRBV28,CASRSTGSLLYEQYF
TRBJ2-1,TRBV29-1,CSAARSSGDNEQFF
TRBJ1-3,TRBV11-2,CASSSGHIGSGNTIYF
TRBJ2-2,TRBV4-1,CASSHRTLAGGDTGELFF
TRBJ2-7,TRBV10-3,CAIREEEGRQSSYEQYF
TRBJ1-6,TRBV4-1,CASSQVTGTNSPLHF
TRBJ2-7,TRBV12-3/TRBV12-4,CASRTTRTGEQYF
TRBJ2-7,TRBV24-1,CATCSGSCHEQYF
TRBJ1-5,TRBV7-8,CASSLRQGAGQPQHF
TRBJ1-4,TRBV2,CASSLAAVGEKLFF
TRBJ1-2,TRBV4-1,CASSQDNGGIGYTF
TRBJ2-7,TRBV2,CASSTSTSKGYEQYF
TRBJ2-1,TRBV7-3,CASSPTSGRYNEQFF